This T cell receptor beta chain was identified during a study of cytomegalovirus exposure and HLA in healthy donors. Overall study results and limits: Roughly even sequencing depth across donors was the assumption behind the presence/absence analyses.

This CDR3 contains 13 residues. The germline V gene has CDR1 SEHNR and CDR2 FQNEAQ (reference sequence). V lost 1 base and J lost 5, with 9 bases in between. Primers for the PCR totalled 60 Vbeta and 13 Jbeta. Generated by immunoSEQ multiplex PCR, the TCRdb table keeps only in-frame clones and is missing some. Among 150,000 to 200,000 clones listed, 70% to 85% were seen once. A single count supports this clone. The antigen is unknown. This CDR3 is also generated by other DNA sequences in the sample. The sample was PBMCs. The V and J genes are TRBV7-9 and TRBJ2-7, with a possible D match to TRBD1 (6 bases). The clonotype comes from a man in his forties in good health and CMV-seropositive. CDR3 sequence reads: CASSLDRVNEQYF. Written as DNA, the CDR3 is TGTGCCAGCAGCTTAGACAGGGTCAACGAGCAGTACTTC.